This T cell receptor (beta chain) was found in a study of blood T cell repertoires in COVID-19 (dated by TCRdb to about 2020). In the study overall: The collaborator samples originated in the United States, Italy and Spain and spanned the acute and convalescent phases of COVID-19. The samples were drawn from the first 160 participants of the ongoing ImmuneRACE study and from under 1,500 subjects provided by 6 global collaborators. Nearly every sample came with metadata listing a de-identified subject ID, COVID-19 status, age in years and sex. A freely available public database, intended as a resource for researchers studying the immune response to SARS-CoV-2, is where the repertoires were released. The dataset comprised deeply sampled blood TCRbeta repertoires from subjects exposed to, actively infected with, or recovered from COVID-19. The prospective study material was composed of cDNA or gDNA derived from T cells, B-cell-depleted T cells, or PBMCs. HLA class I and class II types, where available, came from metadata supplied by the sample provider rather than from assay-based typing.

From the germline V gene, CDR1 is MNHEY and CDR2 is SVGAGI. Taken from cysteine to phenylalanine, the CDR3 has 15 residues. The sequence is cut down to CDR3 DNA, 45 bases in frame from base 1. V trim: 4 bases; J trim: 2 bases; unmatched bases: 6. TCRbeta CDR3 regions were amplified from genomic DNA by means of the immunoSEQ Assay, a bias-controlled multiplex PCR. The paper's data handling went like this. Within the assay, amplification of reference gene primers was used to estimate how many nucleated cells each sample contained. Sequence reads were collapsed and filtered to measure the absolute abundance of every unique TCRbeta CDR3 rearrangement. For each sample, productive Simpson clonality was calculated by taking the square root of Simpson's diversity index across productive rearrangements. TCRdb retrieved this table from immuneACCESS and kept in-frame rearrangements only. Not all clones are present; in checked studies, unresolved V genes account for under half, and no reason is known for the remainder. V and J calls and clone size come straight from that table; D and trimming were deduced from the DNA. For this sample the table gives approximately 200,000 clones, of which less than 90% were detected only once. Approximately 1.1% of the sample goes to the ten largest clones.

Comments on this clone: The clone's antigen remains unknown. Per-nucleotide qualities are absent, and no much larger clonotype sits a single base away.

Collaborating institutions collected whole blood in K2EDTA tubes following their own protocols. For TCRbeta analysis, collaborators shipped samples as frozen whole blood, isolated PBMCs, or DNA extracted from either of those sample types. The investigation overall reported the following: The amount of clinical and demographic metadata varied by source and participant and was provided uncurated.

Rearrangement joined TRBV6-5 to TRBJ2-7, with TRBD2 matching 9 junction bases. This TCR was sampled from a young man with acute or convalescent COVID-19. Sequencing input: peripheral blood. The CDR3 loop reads CASSLSGGPTYEQYF. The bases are TGTGCCAGCAGTTTAAGCGGGGGGCCCACCTACGAGCAGTACTTC.